This T cell receptor (beta chain) was sequenced for a study of blood T cell repertoires in COVID-19. Trimming stripped 7 bases from V and 3 bases from J, with 10 bases between. In germline, CDR1 is GTSNPN, CDR2 SVGIG (reference sequence). The CDR3 runs 11 residues. Recruitment covered about two dozen US areas and drew participants whose ages spanned roughly 18 to 100 years. The method was immunoSEQ multiplex PCR; TCRdb's version includes in-frame clones alone and lacks a portion of them. Here the sample spans about 250,000 clones, over 75% being singletons. Sequencing was done on a sample of PBMCs or T cells enriched from blood (not recorded which). The V gene is TRBV30, the J gene TRBJ2-7; D uncertain. The sequence was obtained from a woman aged 50 to 60 with acute COVID-19. The CDR3 protein is CASQSGYEQYF. CDR3 DNA sequence: TGTGCCTCCCAATCCGGCTACGAGCAGTACTTC.